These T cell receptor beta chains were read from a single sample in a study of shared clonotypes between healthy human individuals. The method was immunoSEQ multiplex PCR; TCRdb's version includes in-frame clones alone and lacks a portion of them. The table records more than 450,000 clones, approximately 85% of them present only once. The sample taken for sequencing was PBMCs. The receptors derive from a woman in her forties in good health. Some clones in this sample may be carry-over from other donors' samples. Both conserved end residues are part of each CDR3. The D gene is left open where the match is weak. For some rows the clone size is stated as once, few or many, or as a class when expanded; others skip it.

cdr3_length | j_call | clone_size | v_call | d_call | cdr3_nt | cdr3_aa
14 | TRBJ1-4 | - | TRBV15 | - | TGTGCCACCAGCAGAGGGGGGTGGAATGAAAAACTGTTTTTT | CATSRGGWNEKLFF
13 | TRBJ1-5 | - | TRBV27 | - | TGTGCCAGCAGTTTCGGGTACGGTCAGCCCCAGCATTTT | CASSFGYGQPQHF
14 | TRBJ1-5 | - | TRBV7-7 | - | TGTGCCAGCAGCTTAGGACAGAGCAATCAGCCCCAGCATTTT | CASSLGQSNQPQHF
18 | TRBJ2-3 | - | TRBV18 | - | TGTGCCAGCTCACCACCGTGGGGCGGGGCCGAGAACACAGATACGCAGTATTTT | CASSPPWGGAENTDTQYF
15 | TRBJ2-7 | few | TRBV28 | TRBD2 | TGTGCCAGCAGTCCGGCTAGCGGGAGGGGCTACGAGCAGTACTTC | CASSPASGRGYEQYF
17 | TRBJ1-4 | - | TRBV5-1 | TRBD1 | TGCGCCAGCAGCTTGGAGGGACAGGGATCAACTAATGAAAAACTGTTTTTT | CASSLEGQGSTNEKLFF
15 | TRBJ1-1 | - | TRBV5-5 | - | TGTGCCAGCAGCTTAGTTCCGGGGGCGAGTACTGAAGCTTTCTTT | CASSLVPGASTEAFF
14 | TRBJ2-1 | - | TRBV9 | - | TGTGCCAGCAGCGTAGTAGAGTGGGGTAATGAGCAGTTCTTC | CASSVVEWGNEQFF
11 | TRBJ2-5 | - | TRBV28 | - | TGTGCCAGCAGGCTCCAAGAGACCCAGTACTTC | CASRLQETQYF
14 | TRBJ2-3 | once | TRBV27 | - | TGTGCCAGCAATCCCCCCAACCATACAGATACGCAGTATTTT | CASNPPNHTDTQYF